This TCR beta chain was sequenced in a study of T-cell reconstitution after alpha-beta-depleted transplantation in children. About this clonotype itself: The antigen remains undetermined.

The study, taken as a whole, reports: After transplant, at about two months, alpha-beta T cells were reportedly derived from several hundred expanded graft clones. At the one-year point after transplant, T-cell counts and TCRbeta diversity were found to come mostly from T cells that had been newly produced. TCRbeta diversity was high at day 60 in some patients (a result of surviving recipient T cells and thymic progenitors).

The CDR3 is 16 residues long. Germline CDR1 SEHNR, CDR2 FQNEAQ (reference sequence). Trimming removed 5 bases from V and 4 bases from J; junction bases left unmatched: 12. Researchers prepared the TCRbeta library using unique molecular identifiers, the study reports. One entry per CDR3 protein, called by TCRdb with MiXCR from the PCR reads. The data hold more than 400,000 distinct CDR3 sequences, with 10% to 12% observed a single time. The chain links TRBV7-9 to TRBJ2-5; TRBD2 matches at 8 bases. The specimen comprised PBMCs, mostly from graft donor cells, sampled 180 days after TCRalphabeta/CD19-depleted stem cell transplant. This receptor was obtained from a female patient aged 2 to 10 who had a stem cell transplant for aplastic anemia, so the T cells may come from the graft donor. This chain's CDR3 is CASSDLTSGDLETQYF. The CDR3 DNA follows: TGTGCCAGCAGCGATCTAACTAGCGGAGATTTAGAGACCCAGTACTTC.